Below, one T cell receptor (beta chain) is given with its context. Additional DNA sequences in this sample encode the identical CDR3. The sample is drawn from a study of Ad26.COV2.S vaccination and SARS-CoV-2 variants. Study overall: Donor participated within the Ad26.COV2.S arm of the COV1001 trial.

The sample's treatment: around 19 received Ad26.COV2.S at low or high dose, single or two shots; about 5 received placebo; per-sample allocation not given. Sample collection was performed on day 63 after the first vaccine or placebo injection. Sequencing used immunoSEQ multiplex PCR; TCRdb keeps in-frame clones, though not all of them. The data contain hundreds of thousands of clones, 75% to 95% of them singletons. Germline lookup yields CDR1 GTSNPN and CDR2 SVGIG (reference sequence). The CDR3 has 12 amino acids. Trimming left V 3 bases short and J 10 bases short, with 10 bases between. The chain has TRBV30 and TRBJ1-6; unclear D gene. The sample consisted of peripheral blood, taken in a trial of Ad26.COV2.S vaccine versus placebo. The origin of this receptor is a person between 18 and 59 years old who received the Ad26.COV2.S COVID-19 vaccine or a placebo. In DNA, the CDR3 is TGTGCCTGGAGGGGCGTGGGATCACCCCTCCACTTT. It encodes CAWRGVGSPLHF.